A selection of T cell receptor beta chains follows, all from one sample in a study of PD-1 blockade in classical Hodgkin lymphoma. The data were produced by immunoSEQ multiplex PCR, yet TCRdb's version contains in-frame clones alone and is incomplete. The table lists approximately 60,000 clones, approximately 88% of them singletons. The sample in question was peripheral blood mononuclear cells (PBMCs), obtained at baseline. The receptors were gathered from a human donor with classical Hodgkin lymphoma. Both conserved end residues are part of each CDR3. A D gene is named only where the DNA matches it firmly. A clone size is listed for some rows: how often the clone was seen (once, few, many), or a class if it is expanded.

j_call v_call d_call clone_size cdr3_nt cdr3_aa
TRBJ2-3 TRBV7-9 NA NA TGTGCCAGCAACTCCCCCGGGACTAGCACAGATACGCAGTATTTT CASNSPGTSTDTQYF
TRBJ2-7 TRBV2 TRBD2 NA TGTGCCAGCAGTGTTGAGGCGGGGGGCTACGAGCAGTACTTC CASSVEAGGYEQYF
TRBJ2-3 TRBV6-5 TRBD2 NA TGTGCCAGCAGCCAAGCGGGGGGGAGCACAGATACGCAGTATTTT CASSQAGGSTDTQYF
TRBJ2-5 TRBV5-4 TRBD2 NA TGTGCCAGCAGCCAGGGACTAGCGGGGCCCCGGGAGACCCAGTACTTC CASSQGLAGPRETQYF
TRBJ2-1 TRBV7-2 TRBD2 once TGTGCCAGCAGCCGTCGACGGGAGGTAGACAATGAGCAGTTCTTC CASSRRREVDNEQFF
TRBJ2-1 TRBV6-6 NA NA TGTGCCAGCAGTTACTACGGGGGAAGGGATGAGCAGTTCTTC CASSYYGGRDEQFF
TRBJ1-1 TRBV6-5 NA NA TGTGCCAGCACCCTAGGGAGGTACACTGAAGCTTTCTTT CASTLGRYTEAFF
TRBJ2-7 TRBV18 TRBD1 once TGTGCCAGCTCACAATCACCGGGACAGGGAACCTACGAGCAGTACTTC CASSQSPGQGTYEQYF
TRBJ2-5 TRBV2 TRBD1 NA TGTGCCAGCAGTGAAATTCAGACAGGGGGGACCCAGTACTTC CASSEIQTGGTQYF
TRBJ1-1 TRBV5-1 TRBD1 NA TGCGCCAGCAGCCTATTGGACAGGGGTGACACTGAAGCTTTCTTT CASSLLDRGDTEAFF
TRBJ1-2 TRBV6-1 TRBD1 NA TGTGCCAGCAGGGAAACAGGGGGCTCGAACTATGGCTACACCTTC CASRETGGSNYGYTF
TRBJ2-5 TRBV9 TRBD2 NA TGTGCCAGCAGCGACGATCTAGCGGGGGCCTCTCAAGAGACCCAGTACTTC CASSDDLAGASQETQYF
TRBJ2-7 TRBV4-2 NA NA TGTGCCAGCAGCCAAGGCTTAGGACAGCCCTACGAGCAGTACTTC CASSQGLGQPYEQYF
TRBJ2-3 TRBV7-7 TRBD2 NA TGTGCCAGCAGCTTAACTAGCGGGGGCACAGATACGCAGTATTTT CASSLTSGGTDTQYF
TRBJ1-2 TRBV6-5 NA NA TGTGCCAGCAGTTATGCCAGCAACTATGGCTACACCTTC CASSYASNYGYTF
TRBJ1-6 TRBV6-5 NA NA TGTGCCAGCATGGTCGCCTATAATTCACCCCTCCACTTT CASMVAYNSPLHF
TRBJ1-1 TRBV30 TRBD1 NA TGTGCCTGGAGTTCCAGGGGGGTCGAAGCTTTCTTT CAWSSRGVEAFF
TRBJ1-4 TRBV18 NA NA TGTGCCAGCTCACCTTCGGGGGGGGAATCAAATGAAAAACTGTTTTTT CASSPSGGESNEKLFF
TRBJ2-7 TRBV11-3 NA NA TGTGCCAGCAGTCTCGTAGACGGCTACGAGCAGTACTTC CASSLVDGYEQYF
TRBJ2-2 TRBV18 NA few TGTGCCAGCTCACCAACCCAGGACTCCACCGGGGAGCTGTTTTTT CASSPTQDSTGELFF
TRBJ2-2 TRBV19 NA once TGTGCCAGTAGTATCCGAACCGGGGAGCTGTTTTTT CASSIRTGELFF
TRBJ1-3 TRBV7-2 NA NA TGTGCCAGCAGCTCTCTGGGGGCCCCGGGGTCTGGAAACACCATATATTTT CASSSLGAPGSGNTIYF
TRBJ1-1 TRBV12-2 NA NA TGTGCAAGTCGCTTATCTTGGGACAGGGGGGCTTGGGACCGTTTGAACACTGAAGCTTTCTTT CASRLSWDRGAWDRLNTEAFF
TRBJ2-7 TRBV2 NA NA TGTGCCAGCAGTGAGGGGGTGGGAGGATACTACGAGCAGTACTTC CASSEGVGGYYEQYF
TRBJ2-7 TRBV7-8 TRBD2 NA TGTGCCAGCAGTTCGCCTGCGGGGGGCTACGAGCAGTACTTC CASSSPAGGYEQYF
TRBJ1-6 TRBV7-3 NA NA TGTGCCAGCAGCCTAGAGGGTTCACCCCTCCACTTT CASSLEGSPLHF
TRBJ2-3 TRBV12-5 NA NA TGTGCTAGTGGCCTGGGGTCCTCCACAGATACGCAGTATTTT CASGLGSSTDTQYF
TRBJ2-2 TRBV6-4 TRBD1 NA TGTGCCAGCAGACAGGGGGTAAACACCGGGGAGCTGTTTTTT CASRQGVNTGELFF
TRBJ2-3 TRBV6-1 NA NA TGTGCCAGCAGTGAAGCCAGTCAGAAGAAAGATACGCAGTATTTT CASSEASQKKDTQYF
TRBJ1-6 TRBV6-5 NA NA TGTGCCAGCAGCCCGTGGAATAGTGACGGTTCACCCCTCCACTTT CASSPWNSDGSPLHF
TRBJ2-3 TRBV30 NA NA TGTGCCTGGAGTCTATCTAGCCCTAGTGGAGATACGCAGTATTTT CAWSLSSPSGDTQYF